Presented here are 3 T cell receptor beta chains from one specimen sequenced in a study of T cells in women clearing cervical HPV infection. The table came from immunoSEQ multiplex PCR; TCRdb's copy has only in-frame clones and leaves some out. The sample table includes roughly 48,000 clones. Source material: blood buffy coat. The receptors here all came from a woman between 18 and 70 years old with a cervical HPV16 infection that either progressed to CIN3+ or cleared (not recorded which).

The chain's CDR3 is CAKRGAGNTIYF. Incomplete CDR3 DNA: TGTGCCAAACGGGGTGCAGGAAACACC. The chain joins TRBV2 to TRBJ1-3; D is unclear. The CDR3 goes on 3 residues after the read ends, and that part is filled in from the germline J gene. CDR3 length: 12 amino acids. Trimming cost V 10 bases and J 4 bases, with 11 bases left between them. Germline V CDR1 and CDR2: SNHLY, FYNNEI.

A note on this clone: The read gets to within 3 residues of the CDR3 end, and the germline J gene fills in the rest. This chain uses TRBV20-1 with TRBJ1-3; D gene ambiguous. Trimming took 3 bases from V and 4 from J, leaving 10 bases between them. Germline lookup yields CDR1 DFQATT and CDR2 SNEGSKA (reference sequence). CDR3 length equals 13 residues. CDR3 DNA, as far as it was read: TGCAGTGCTAGCCAGGTTTCAGGAAACACC. Encoded protein: CSASQVSGNT. From start to end, the CDR3 is CSASQVSGNTIYF.

Remarks on this clone: The read comes to an end 3 residues before the CDR3 does, leaving the germline J gene to fill in the end. The chain recombines TRBV5-4 with TRBJ2-2; D is unresolved. V was trimmed by 4 bases and J by 1 base, leaving 5 bases between them. Germline CDR1 reads SGHNT; CDR2 reads YYREEE (reference sequence). The CDR3 runs 13 residues. CDR3 loop: CASSQENTGELFF. The part of the CDR3 DNA that was read is TGTGCCAGCAGCCAGGAGAACACCGGGGAG.